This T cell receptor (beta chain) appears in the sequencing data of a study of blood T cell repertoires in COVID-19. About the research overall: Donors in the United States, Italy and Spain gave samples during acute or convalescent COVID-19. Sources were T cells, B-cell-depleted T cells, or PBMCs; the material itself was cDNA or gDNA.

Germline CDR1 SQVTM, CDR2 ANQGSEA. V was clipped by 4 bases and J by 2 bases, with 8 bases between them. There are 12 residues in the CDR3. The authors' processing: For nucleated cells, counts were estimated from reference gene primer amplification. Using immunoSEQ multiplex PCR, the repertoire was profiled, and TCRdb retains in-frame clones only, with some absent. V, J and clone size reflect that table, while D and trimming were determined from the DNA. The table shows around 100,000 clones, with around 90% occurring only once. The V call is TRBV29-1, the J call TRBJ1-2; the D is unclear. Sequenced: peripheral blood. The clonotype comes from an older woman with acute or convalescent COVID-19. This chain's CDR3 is CSVAGSNYGYTF. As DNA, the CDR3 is TGCAGCGTTGCGGGATCCAACTATGGCTACACCTTC.